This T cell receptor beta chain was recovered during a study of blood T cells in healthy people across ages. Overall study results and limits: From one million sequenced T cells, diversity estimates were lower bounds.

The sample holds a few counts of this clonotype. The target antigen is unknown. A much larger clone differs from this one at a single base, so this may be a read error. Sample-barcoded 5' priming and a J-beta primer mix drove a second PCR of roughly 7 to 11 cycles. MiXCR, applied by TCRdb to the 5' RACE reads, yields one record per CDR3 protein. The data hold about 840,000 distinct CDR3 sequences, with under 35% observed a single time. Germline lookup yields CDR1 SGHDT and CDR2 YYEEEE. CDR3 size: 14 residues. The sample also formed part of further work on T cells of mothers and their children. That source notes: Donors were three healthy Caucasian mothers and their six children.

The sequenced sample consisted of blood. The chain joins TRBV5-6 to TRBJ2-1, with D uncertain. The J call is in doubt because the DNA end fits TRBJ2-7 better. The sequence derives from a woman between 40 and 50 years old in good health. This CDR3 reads CASSLTDYYNEQYF. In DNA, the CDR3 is TGTGCCAGCAGTCTTACAGATTACTACAATGAGCAGTACTTC.